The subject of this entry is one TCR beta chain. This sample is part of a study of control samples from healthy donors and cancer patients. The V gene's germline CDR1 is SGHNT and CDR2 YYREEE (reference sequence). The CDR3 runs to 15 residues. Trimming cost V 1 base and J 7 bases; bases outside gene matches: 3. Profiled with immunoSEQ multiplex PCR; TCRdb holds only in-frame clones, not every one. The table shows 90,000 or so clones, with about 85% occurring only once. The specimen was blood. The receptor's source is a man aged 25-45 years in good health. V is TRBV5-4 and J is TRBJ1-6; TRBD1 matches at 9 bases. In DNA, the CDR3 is TGTGCCAGCAGCTTGACAGGGGGCTCGAATTCACCCCTCCACTTT. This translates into CASSLTGGSNSPLHF. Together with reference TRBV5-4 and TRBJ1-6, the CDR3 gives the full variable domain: ETGVTQSPTHLIKTRGQQVTLRCSSQSGHNTVSWYQQALGQGPQFIFQYYREEENGRGNFPPRFSGLQFPNYSSELNVNALELDDSALYLCASSLTGGSNSPLHFGNGTRLTVT.